This T cell receptor beta chain was identified during a study of T cells in Graves' hyperthyroidism and ophthalmopathy. The CDR3 is 13 amino acids. V was cut by 5 bases and J by 5 bases, with 12 bases left in between. CDR1 LNHDA and CDR2 SQIVND come from the germline V gene (reference sequence). Participants, patients aged 18 to 65, had newly diagnosed hyperthyroidism with a duration under 2 months. Amplified TCR beta CDR3 regions came from RNA transcripts. An initial round of RT-PCR targeting the TCR CDR3 relied on the HTBI primer set. TCRdb analysed the multiplex PCR reads with MiXCR anew, one entry per CDR3 protein. Of roughly 420,000 distinct CDR3 sequences listed, about 15% were seen once; the top ten hold around 7.7%. This clonotype was counted ten times or more. Its target is unknown. Study conclusions and caveats: It was a median around seven months before onset that the model predicted ophthalmopathy.

This chain links TRBV19 with TRBJ1-1, with no clear D. The sequence derives from a woman between 18 and 29 years old with Graves' hyperthyroidism. What was sequenced was blood. The CDR3 DNA reads as TGTGCCAGTAGTGGGATAGAAGGAACTGAAGCTTTCTTT. Translation: CASSGIEGTEAFF.